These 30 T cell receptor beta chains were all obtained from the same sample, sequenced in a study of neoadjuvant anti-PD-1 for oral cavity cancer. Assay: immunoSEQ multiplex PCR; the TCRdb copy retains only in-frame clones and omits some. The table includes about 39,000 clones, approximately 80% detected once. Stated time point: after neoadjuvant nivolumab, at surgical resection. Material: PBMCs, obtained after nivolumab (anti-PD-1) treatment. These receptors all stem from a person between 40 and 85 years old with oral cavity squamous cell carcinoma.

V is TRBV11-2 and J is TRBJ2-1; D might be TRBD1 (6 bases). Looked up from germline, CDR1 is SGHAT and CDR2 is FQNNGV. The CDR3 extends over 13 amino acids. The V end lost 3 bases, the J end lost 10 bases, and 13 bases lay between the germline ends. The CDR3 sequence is CASSFPLGQEQFF. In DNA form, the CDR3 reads TGTGCCAGCAGCTTCCCCCTAGGACAGGAGCAGTTCTTC.

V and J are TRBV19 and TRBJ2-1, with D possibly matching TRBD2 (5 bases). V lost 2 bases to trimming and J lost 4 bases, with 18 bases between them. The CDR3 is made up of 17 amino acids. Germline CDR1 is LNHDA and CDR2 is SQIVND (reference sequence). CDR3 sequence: CASSISPPGGFYNEQFF. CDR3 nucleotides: TGTGCCAGTAGTATAAGTCCCCCTGGAGGTTTTTACAATGAGCAGTTCTTC.

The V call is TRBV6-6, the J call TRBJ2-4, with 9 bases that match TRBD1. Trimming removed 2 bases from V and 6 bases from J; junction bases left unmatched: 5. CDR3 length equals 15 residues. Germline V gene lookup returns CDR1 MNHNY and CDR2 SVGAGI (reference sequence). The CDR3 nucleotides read TGTGCCAGCAGTTACGGGGTGGGACAGGGAAACATTCAGTACTTC. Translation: CASSYGVGQGNIQYF.

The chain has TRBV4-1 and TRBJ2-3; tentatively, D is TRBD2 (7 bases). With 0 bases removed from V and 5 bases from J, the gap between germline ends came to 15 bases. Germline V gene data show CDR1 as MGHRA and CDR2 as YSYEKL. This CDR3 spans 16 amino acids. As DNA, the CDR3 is TGCGCCAGCAGCCAAGAGAGGGCGGGGGCACTAGATACGCAGTATTTT. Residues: CASSQERAGALDTQYF.

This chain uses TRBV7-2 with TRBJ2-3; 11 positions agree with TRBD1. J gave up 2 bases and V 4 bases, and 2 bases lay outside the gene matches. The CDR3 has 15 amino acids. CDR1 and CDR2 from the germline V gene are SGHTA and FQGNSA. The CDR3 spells CASSSGQGATDTQYF. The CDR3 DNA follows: TGTGCCAGCAGCTCAGGACAGGGGGCCACAGATACGCAGTATTTT.

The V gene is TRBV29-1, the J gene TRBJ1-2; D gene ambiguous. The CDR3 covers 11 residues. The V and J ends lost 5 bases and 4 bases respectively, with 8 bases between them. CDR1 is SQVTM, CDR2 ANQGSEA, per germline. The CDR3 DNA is TGCAGCGTTAGGTTGGGCTATGGCTACACCTTC. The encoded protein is CSVRLGYGYTF.

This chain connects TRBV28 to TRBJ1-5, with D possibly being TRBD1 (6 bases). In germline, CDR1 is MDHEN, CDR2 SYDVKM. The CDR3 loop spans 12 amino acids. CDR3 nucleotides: TGTAGCTCTCGGGGGCCGAATCAGCCCCAGCATTTT. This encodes CSSRGPNQPQHF.

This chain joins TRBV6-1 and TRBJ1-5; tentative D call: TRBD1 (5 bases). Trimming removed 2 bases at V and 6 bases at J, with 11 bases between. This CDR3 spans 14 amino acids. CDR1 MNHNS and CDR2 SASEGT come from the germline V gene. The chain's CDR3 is CASSELGRGQPQHF. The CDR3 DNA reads TGTGCCAGCAGTGAACTGGGGCGCGGTCAGCCCCAGCATTTT.

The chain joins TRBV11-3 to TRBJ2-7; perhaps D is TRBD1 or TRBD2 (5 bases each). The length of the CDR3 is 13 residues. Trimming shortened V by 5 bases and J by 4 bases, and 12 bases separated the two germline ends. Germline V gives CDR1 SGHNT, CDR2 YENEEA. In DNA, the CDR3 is TGTGCCAGCAGCCCCGGGGCAGGATACGAGCAGTACTTC. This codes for CASSPGAGYEQYF. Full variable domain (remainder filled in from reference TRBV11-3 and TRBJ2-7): EAGVVQSPRYKIIEKKQPVAFWCNPISGHNTLYWYLQNLGQGPELLIRYENEEAVDDSQLPKDRFSAERLKGVDSTLKIQPAELGDSAVYLCASSPGAGYEQYFGPGTRLTVT.

The CDR3 DNA reads as TGTGCCAGCAGCTTACGGGCCGGGACAGGGGCCCTGAACACTGAAGCTTTCTTT. Amino acid sequence: CASSLRAGTGALNTEAFF. The V call is TRBV7-3, the J call TRBJ1-1; the match to TRBD1 covers 10 bases. Per the germline V gene, CDR1 is SGHTA and CDR2 is FQGTGA. With V trimmed by 2 bases and J by 0 bases, 9 bases remained unmatched. The CDR3 runs 18 residues.

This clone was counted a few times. The CDR3 sequence: CAISESPASSDTQYF. As DNA, the CDR3 is TGTGCCATCAGTGAGTCCCCGGCTAGCTCAGATACGCAGTATTTT. The rearrangement uses TRBV10-3 and TRBJ2-3; possible D gene TRBD2, 5 bases. The CDR3 is 15 residues long. From germline, CDR1 is ENHRY and CDR2 SYGVKD. The V end lost 0 bases, the J end lost 4 bases, and 11 bases lay between the germline ends.

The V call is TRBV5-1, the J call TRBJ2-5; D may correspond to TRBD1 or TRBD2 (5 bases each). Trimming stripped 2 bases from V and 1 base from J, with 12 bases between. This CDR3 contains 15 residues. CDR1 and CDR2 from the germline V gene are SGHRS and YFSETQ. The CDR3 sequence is CASSLSGTPQETQYF. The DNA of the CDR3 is TGCGCCAGCAGCTTATCGGGGACGCCCCAAGAGACCCAGTACTTC.

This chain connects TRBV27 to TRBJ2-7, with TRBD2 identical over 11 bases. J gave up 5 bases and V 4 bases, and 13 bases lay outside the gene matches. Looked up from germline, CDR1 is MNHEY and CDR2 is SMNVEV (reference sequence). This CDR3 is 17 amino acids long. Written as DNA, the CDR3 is TGTGCCAGCAGTTCGACACTAGCGGGAGTAGGCTGGAACGAGCAGTACTTC. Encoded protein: CASSSTLAGVGWNEQYF.

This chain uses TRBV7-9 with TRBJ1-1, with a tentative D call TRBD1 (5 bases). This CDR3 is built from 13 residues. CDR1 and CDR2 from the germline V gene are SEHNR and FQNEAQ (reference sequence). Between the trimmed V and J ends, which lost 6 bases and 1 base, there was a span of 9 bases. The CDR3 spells CASSFQGNTEAFF. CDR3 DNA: TGTGCCAGCAGTTTTCAGGGGAACACTGAAGCTTTCTTT.

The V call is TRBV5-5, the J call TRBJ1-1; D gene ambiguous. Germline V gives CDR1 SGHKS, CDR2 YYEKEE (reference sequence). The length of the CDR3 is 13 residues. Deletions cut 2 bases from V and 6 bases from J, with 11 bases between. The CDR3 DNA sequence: TGTGCCAGCAGCTTAACTGAAATTTCTGAAGCTTTCTTT. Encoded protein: CASSLTEISEAFF.

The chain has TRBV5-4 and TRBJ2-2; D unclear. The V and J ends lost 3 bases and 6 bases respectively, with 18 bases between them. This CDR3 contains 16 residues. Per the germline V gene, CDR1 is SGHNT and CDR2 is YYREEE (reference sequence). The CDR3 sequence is CASSSPPPLKAGELFF. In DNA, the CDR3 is TGTGCCAGCAGCTCCCCACCACCACTTAAGGCCGGGGAGCTGTTTTTT.

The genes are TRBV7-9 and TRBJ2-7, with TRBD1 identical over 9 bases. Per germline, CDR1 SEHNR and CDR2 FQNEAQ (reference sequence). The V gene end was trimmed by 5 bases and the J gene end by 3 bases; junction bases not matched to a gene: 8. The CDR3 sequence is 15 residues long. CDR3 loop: CASSITPGQGYEQYF. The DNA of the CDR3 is TGTGCCAGCAGCATAACACCGGGACAGGGCTACGAGCAGTACTTC.

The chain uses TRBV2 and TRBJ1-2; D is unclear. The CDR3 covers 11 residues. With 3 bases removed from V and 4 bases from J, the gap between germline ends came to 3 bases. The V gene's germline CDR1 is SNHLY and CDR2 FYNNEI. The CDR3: CASSDSYGYTF. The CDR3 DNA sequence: TGTGCCAGCAGTGACTCCTATGGCTACACCTTC.

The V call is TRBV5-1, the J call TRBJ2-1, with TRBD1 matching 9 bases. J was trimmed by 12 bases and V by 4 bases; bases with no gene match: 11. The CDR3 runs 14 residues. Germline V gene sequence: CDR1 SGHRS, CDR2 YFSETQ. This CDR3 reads CASSRGQGESGQFF. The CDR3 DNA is TGCGCCAGCAGCAGGGGACAGGGAGAGAGTGGGCAGTTCTTC.

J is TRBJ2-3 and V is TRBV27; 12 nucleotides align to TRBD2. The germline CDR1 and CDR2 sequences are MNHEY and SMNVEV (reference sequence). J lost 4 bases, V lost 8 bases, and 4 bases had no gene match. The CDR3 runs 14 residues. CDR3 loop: CASAASGGADTQYF. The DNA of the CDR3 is TGTGCCAGCGCCGCTAGCGGGGGGGCAGATACGCAGTATTTT.

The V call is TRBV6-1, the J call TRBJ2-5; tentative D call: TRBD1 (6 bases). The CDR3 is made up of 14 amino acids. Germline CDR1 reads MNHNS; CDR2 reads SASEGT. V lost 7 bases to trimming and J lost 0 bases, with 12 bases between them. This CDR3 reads CASTPGGYQETQYF. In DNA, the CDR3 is TGTGCCAGCACTCCTGGGGGCTACCAAGAGACCCAGTACTTC.

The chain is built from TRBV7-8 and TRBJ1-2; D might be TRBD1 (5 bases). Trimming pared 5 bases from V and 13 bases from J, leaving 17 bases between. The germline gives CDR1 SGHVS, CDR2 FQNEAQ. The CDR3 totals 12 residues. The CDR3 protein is CASSLRMGPCTF. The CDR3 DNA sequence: TGTGCCAGCAGCCTCCGTATGGGGCCGTGCACCTTC. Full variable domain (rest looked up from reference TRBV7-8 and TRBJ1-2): GAGVSQSPRYKVAKRGQDVALRCDPISGHVSLFWYQQALGQGPEFLTYFQNEAQLDKSGLPSDRFFAERPEGSVSTLKIQRTQQEDSAVYLCASSLRMGPCTFGSGTRLTVV.

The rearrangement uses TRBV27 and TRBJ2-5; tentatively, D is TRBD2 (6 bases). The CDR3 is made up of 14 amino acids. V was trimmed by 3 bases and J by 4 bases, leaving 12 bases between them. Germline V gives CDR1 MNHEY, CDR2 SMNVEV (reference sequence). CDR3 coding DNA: TGTGCCAGCAGTTTGGAAAGGGGAGGAGAGACCCAGTACTTC. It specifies CASSLERGGETQYF.

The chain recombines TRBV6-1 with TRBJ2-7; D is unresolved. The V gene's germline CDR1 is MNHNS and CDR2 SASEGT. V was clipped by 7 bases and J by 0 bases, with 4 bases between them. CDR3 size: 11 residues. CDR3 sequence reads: CASTGSYEQYF. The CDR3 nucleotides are TGTGCCAGCACCGGCTCCTACGAGCAGTACTTC.

Here the CDR3 DNA reads TGTGCCAGCAGCTTTCGATCGACAGAGATTATTGGTCAGCCCCAGCATTTT. This sequence encodes CASSFRSTEIIGQPQHF. The rearrangement joins TRBV28 to TRBJ1-5, with D possibly being TRBD1 (5 bases). The CDR3 spans 17 residues. The V end was cut by 6 bases, the J end by 6 bases, with 24 bases between. Germline loops: CDR1 MDHEN, CDR2 SYDVKM.

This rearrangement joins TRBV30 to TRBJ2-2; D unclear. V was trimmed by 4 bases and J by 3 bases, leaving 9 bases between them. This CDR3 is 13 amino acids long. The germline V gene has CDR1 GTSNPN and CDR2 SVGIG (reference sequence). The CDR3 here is CAWTGPYTGELFF. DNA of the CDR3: TGTGCCTGGACCGGGCCCTACACCGGGGAGCTGTTTTTT. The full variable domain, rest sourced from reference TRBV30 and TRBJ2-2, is SQTIHQWPATLVQPVGSPLSLECTVEGTSNPNLYWYRQAAGRGLQLLFYSVGIGQISSEVPQNLSASRPQDRQFILSSKKLLLSDSGFYLCAWTGPYTGELFFGEGSRLTVL.

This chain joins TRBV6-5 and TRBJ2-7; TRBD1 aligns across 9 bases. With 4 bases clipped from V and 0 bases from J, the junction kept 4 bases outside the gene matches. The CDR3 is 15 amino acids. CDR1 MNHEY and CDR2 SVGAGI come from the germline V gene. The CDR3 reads CASSSPGQGSYEQYF. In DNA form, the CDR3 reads TGTGCCAGCAGTTCTCCGGGACAGGGCTCCTACGAGCAGTACTTC.

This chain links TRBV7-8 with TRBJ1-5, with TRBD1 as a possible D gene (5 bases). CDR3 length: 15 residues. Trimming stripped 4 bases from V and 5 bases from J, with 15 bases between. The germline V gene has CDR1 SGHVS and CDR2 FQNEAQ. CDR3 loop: CASSYAAGSDQPQHF. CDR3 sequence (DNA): TGTGCCAGCAGCTATGCGGCAGGGAGCGATCAGCCCCAGCATTTT.

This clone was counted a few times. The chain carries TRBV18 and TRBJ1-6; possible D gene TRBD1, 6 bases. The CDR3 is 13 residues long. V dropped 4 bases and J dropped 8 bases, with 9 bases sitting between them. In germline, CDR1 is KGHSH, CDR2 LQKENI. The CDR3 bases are TGTGCCAGCTCACTCAACAGGGATTCACCCCTCCACTTT. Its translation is CASSLNRDSPLHF.

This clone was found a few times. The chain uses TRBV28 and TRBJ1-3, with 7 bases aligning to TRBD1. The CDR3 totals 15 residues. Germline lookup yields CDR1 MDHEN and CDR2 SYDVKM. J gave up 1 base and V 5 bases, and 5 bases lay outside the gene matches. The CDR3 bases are TGTGCCAGCAGTCCTCAGGGGGGATCTGGAAACACCATATATTTT. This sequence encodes CASSPQGGSGNTIYF.